These 7 T cell receptor beta chains came from one sample sequenced in a study of T-cell reconstitution after alpha-beta-depleted transplantation in children (dated by TCRdb to 2016 to 2018). The sample's time point label is to be understood as: day 60 (about 2 months) after transplantation. The sample's treatment or condition label is to be understood as: allogeneic hematopoietic cell transplantation with graft depleted of TCRalphabeta T cells and CD19 B cells. Library generation was performed with PCR. The sample was run on an Illumina HiSeq 2500. TCR libraries were prepared with molecular barcoding, using unique molecular identifiers to normalize TCRbeta repertoire quantification. TCRdb passed the public sequencing reads through fastp at Q25 and MiXCR, retaining productive beta sequences. Rows are unified per CDR3 protein, each entry keeping the most common DNA and genes. The sample contains around 16,000 distinct CDR3 sequences, around 7.7% of them found a single time. The ten largest clones add up to just over 35% of the sample.

The sample consisted of PBMCs, mostly from graft donor cells, taken 60 days after TCRalphabeta/CD19-depleted stem cell transplant. These receptors came from a boy under two years old who had a stem cell transplant for Wiskott-Aldrich syndrome, so the T cells may come from the graft donor.

This clonotype was detected a few times. The V and J genes are TRBV5-1 and TRBJ1-1, with D possibly TRBD1 on 5 matching bases. Between the trimmed V and J ends, which lost 5 bases and 0 bases, there was a span of 14 bases. Germline V lookup: CDR1 SGHRS, CDR2 YFSETQ. The CDR3 is 15 residues long. The CDR3: CASRKGSVMNTEAFF. In nucleotides, the CDR3 is TGCGCCAGCAGGAAGGGGTCGGTGATGAACACTGAAGCTTTCTTT.

This clonotype was recorded many times. The chain couples TRBV7-9 to TRBJ2-1; D might be TRBD1 (6 bases). CDR3 size: 14 residues. The germline CDR1 and CDR2 sequences are SEHNR and FQNEAQ (reference sequence). The germline V and J ends were trimmed by 1 base and 7 bases, with 11 bases remaining between them. CDR3 region: CASSLDRVWNEQFF. CDR3 bases: TGTGCCAGCAGCTTAGACAGGGTGTGGAATGAGCAGTTCTTC.

This chain uses TRBV5-1 with TRBJ1-1, with 7 bases that match TRBD1. The trim removed 4 bases at V and 3 bases at J, leaving 6 bases unmatched. Germline values: CDR1 SGHRS, CDR2 YFSETQ. The CDR3 covers 14 residues. CDR3 in DNA: TGCGCCAGCAGCGTCGGGACAGCCCACACTGAAGCTTTCTTT. Encoded protein: CASSVGTAHTEAFF.

This clonotype was counted many times. This chain links TRBV5-1 with TRBJ1-1; D gene uncertain. From germline, CDR1 is SGHRS and CDR2 YFSETQ. Trimming shortened V by 2 bases and J by 0 bases, and 5 bases separated the two germline ends. CDR3 length equals 13 residues. As DNA, the CDR3 is TGCGCCAGCAGCTTCATAATGAACACTGAAGCTTTCTTT. Protein sequence: CASSFIMNTEAFF. The variable domain in full, completed from reference TRBV5-1 and TRBJ1-1, reads KAGVTQTPRYLIKTRGQQVTLSCSPISGHRSVSWYQQTPGQGLQFLFEYFSETQRNKGNFPGRFSGRQFSNSRSEMNVSTLELGDSALYLCASSFIMNTEAFFGQGTRLTVV.

This clonotype showed up many times. This CDR3 is CSASSPLSGRYNEQFF. CDR3 coding DNA: TGCAGTGCTAGTTCCCCACTTAGCGGGAGATACAATGAGCAGTTCTTC. The chain links TRBV20-1 to TRBJ2-1, with 9 nucleotides matching TRBD2. Germline CDR1 DFQATT, CDR2 SNEGSKA (reference sequence). CDR3 length: 16 amino acids. Trimming at V came to 3 bases and at J to 4 bases, leaving 10 bases not matched to a gene.

This clonotype was found a few times. The V call is TRBV7-7, the J call TRBJ2-1; possible D gene TRBD2, 5 bases. V dropped 1 base and J dropped 4 bases, with 14 bases sitting between them. CDR1 is SSHAT and CDR2 is FNYEAQ in the germline V gene (reference sequence). CDR3 length: 16 residues. The CDR3 loop is CASSLGPQLDYNEQFF. CDR3 nucleotides: TGTGCCAGCAGCTTAGGCCCCCAACTAGATTACAATGAGCAGTTCTTC.

In its sample, this clonotype was seen many times. The chain carries TRBV7-9 and TRBJ2-1; either TRBD1 or TRBD2 may fit D (5 bases each). The germline gives CDR1 SEHNR, CDR2 FQNEAQ (reference sequence). The CDR3 has 13 amino acids. The ends were cut back, 4 bases at V and 5 bases at J, with 9 bases in the middle. DNA of the CDR3: TGTGCCAGCAGCTCCCGGGACGACAATGAGCAGTTCTTC. Its translation: CASSSRDDNEQFF.